The T cell receptor (beta chain) under discussion was sequenced for a study of T cell repertoires in ileal Crohn's disease. As for the study in general: Postoperative therapy was given to about half: 10 to 12 thiopurines, some 18 anti-TNF agents. General study points: Clonal expansions were more frequent in active smokers than non-smokers at surgery. Every patient over 26.8% clonality showed endoscopic recurrence.

Time point meaning: inflamed ileum from the surgical specimen. Patients were adults with ileal or ileocolonic Crohn's disease needing resection. Regarding this clone: No antigen is known for it.

Assay: immunoSEQ multiplex PCR; the TCRdb copy retains only in-frame clones and omits some. The sample includes 8,000 or so clones, 85% seen only once; the top ten take approximately 10%. The specimen was ileal tissue. This TCR came from an adult with Crohn's disease.

CDR3: CASSGETNEKLFF. The CDR3 region has the DNA TGCGCCAGCTCGGGAGAGACTAATGAAAAACTGTTTTTT. The V gene is TRBV5-1, the J gene TRBJ1-4; D ambiguous. Germline V gives CDR1 SGHRS, CDR2 YFSETQ. CDR3 length: 13 amino acids. Trimming left V 7 bases short and J 2 bases short, with 9 bases between.